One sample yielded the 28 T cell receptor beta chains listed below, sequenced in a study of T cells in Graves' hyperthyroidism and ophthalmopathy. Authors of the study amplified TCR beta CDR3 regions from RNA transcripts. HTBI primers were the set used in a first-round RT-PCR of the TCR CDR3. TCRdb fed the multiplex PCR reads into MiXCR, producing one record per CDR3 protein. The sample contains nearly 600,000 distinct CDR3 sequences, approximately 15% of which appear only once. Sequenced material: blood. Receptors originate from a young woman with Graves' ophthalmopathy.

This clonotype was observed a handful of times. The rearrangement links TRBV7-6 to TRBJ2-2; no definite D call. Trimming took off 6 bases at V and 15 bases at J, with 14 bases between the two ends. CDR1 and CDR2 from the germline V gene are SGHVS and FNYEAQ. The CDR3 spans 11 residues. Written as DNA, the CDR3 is TGTGCCAGCAGTTCCCCCCCCGTCGTGTTTTTT. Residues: CASSSPPVVFF.

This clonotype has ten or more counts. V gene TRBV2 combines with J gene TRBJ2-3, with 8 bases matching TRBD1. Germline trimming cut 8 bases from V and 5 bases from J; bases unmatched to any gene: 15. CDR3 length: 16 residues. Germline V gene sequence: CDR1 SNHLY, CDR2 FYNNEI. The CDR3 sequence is CASVGYRGVFGDTQYF. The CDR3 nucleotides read TGTGCCAGCGTGGGGTACAGGGGGGTTTTCGGAGATACGCAGTATTTT.

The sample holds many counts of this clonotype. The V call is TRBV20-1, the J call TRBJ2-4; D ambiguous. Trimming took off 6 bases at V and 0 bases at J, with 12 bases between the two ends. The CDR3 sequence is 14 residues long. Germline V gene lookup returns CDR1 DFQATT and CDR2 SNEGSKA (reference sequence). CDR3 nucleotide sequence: TGCAGTGCCGGAACTACCATAGCCAAAAACATTCAGTACTTC. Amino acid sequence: CSAGTTIAKNIQYF.

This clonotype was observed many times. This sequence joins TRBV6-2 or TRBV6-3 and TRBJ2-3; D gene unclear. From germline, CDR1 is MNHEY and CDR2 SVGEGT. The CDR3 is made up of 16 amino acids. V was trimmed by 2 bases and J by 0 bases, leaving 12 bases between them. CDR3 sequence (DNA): TGTGCCAGCAGTTACACGGCGCCGACGAGCACAGATACGCAGTATTTT. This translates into CASSYTAPTSTDTQYF.

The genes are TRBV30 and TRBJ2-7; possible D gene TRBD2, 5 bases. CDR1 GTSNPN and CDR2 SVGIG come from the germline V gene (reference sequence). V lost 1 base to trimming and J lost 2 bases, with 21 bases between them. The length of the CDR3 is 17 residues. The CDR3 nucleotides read TGTGCCTGGAGTGGGGGAGTCGATACCCTAATGGCCTACGAGCAGTACTTC. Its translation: CAWSGGVDTLMAYEQYF.

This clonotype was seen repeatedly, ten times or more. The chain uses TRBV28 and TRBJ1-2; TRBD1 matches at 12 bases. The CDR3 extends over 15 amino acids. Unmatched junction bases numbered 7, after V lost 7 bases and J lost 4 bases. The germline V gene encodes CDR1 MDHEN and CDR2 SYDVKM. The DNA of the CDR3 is TGTGCCAGCAATTCCGGGACAGGGGGCGGCTATGGCTACACCTTC. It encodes CASNSGTGGGYGYTF.

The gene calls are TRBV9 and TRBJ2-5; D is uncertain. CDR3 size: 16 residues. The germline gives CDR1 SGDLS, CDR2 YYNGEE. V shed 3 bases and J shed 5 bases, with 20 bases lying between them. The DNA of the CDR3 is TGTGCCAGCAGCGCCCTTTTTAGTGTTTTCGGGGAGACCCAGTACTTC. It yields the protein CASSALFSVFGETQYF. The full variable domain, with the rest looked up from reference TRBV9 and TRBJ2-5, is DSGVTQTPKHLITATGQRVTLRCSPRSGDLSVYWYQQSLDQGLQFLIQYYNGEERAKGNILERFSAQQFPDLHSELNLSSLELGDSALYFCASSALFSVFGETQYFGPGTRLLVL.

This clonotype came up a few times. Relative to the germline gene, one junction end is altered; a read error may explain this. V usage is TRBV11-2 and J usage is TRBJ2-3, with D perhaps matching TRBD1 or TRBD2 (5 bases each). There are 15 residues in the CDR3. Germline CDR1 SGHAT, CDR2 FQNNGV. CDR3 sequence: CASGLAGVGQDTQYF. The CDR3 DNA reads TGTGCCAGCGGCTTGGCGGGTGTGGGGCAGGATACGCAGTATTTT.

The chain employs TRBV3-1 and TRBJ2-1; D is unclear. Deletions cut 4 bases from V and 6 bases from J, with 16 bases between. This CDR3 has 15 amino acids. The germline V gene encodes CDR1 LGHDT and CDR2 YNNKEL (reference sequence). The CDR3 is CASSLQYTVSNEQFF. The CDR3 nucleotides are TGTGCCAGCAGCCTCCAATACACTGTTTCCAATGAGCAGTTCTTC.

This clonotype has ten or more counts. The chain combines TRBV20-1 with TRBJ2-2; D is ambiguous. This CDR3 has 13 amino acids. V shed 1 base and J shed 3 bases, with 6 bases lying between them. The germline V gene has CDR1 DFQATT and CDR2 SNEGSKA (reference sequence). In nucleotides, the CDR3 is TGCAGTGCTAGAGGCCACTACACCGGGGAGCTGTTTTTT. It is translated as CSARGHYTGELFF.

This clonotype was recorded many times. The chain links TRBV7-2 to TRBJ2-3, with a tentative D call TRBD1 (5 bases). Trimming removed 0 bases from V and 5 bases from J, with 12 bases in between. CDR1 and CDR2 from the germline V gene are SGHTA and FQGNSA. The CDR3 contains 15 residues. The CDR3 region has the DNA TGTGCCAGCAGCTTAGCGCGTGGGGCGGTAGATACGCAGTATTTT. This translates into CASSLARGAVDTQYF.

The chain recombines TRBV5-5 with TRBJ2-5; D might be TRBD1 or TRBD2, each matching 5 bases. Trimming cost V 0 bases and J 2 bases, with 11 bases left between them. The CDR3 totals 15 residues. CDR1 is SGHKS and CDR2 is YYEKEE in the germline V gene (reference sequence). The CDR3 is CASSLGLGGQETQYF. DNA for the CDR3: TGTGCCAGCAGCTTGGGGCTTGGGGGACAAGAGACCCAGTACTTC.

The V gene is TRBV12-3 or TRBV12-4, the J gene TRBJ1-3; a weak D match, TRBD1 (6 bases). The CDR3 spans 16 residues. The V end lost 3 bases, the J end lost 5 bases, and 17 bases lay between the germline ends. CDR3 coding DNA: TGTGCCAGCAGTTTTCGAAGGACAGTTTCTAGAAACACCATATATTTT. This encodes CASSFRRTVSRNTIYF.

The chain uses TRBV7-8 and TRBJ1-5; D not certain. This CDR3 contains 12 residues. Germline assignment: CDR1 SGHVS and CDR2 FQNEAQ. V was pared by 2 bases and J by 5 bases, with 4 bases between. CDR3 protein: CASSLPHQPQHF. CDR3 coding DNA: TGTGCCAGCAGCTTACCTCATCAGCCCCAGCATTTT. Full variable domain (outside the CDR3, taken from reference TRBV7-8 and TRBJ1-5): GAGVSQSPRYKVAKRGQDVALRCDPISGHVSLFWYQQALGQGPEFLTYFQNEAQLDKSGLPSDRFFAERPEGSVSTLKIQRTQQEDSAVYLCASSLPHQPQHFGDGTRLSIL.

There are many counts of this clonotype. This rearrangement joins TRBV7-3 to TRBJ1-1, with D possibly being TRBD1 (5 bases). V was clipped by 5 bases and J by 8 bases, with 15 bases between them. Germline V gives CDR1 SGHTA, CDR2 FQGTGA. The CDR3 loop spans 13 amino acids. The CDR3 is CASSRQGELEAFF. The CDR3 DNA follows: TGTGCCAGCAGCCGGCAGGGCGAACTAGAAGCTTTCTTT. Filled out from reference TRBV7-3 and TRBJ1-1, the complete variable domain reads GAGVSQTPSNKVTEKGKYVELRCDPISGHTALYWYRQSLGQGPEFLIYFQGTGAADDSGLPNDRFFAVRPEGSVSTLKIQRTERGDSAVYLCASSRQGELEAFFGQGTRLTVV.

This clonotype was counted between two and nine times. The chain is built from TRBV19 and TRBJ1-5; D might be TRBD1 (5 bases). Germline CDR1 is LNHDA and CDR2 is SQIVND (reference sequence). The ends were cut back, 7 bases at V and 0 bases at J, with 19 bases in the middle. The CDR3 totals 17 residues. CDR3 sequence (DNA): TGTGCCAGTACTTGGAAACCGGGGCATTTTAGCAATCAGCCCCAGCATTTT. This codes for CASTWKPGHFSNQPQHF.

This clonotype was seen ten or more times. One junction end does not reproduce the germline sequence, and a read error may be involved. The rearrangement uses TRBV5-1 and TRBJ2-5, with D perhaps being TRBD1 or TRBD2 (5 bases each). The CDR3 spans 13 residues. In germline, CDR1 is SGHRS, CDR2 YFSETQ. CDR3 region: CASSLVGEETQYF. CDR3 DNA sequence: TGTGCCAGCAGCTTAGTGGGGGAAGAGACCCAGTACTTC.

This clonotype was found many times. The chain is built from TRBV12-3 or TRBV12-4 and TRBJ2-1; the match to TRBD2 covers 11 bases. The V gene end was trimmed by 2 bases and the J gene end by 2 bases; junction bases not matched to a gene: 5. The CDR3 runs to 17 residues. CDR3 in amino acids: CASSLRASGRTYNEQFF. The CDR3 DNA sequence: TGTGCCAGCAGTTTAAGGGCTAGCGGGAGGACCTACAATGAGCAGTTCTTC.

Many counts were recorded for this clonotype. The CDR3 DNA follows: TGTGCCAGCAGTCTTATAGCGGGAGGGCTTGACGAGCAGTACTTC. Protein sequence: CASSLIAGGLDEQYF. The rearrangement uses TRBV27 and TRBJ2-7, with TRBD2 matching 11 bases. V was clipped by 5 bases and J by 5 bases; unmatched bases: 8. The CDR3 totals 15 residues. CDR1 and CDR2 from the germline V gene are MNHEY and SMNVEV (reference sequence).

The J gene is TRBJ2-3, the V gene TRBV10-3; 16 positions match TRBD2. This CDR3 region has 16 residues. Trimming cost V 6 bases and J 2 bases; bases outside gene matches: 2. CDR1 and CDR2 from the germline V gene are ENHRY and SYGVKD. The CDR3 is CAIRGTSGRATDTQYF. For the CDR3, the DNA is TGTGCCATCAGGGGGACTAGCGGGAGGGCCACAGATACGCAGTATTTT.

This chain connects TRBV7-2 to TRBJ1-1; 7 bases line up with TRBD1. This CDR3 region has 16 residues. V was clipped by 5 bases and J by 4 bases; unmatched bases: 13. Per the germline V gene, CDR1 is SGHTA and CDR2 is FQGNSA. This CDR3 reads CASSTPGGGAGTEAFF. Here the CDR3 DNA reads TGTGCCAGCAGCACCCCGGGAGGGGGCGCAGGCACTGAAGCTTTCTTT.

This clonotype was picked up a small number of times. The CDR3 nucleotides read TGTGCCAGCAGTCCCACTAGCGGAAACACAGATACGCAGTATTTT. As protein: CASSPTSGNTDTQYF. The chain uses TRBV16 and TRBJ2-3, with TRBD2 matching 8 bases. CDR1 and CDR2 (germline): KGHSY, FQNENV. This CDR3 has 15 amino acids. V lost 6 bases to trimming and J lost 2 bases; unmatched junction nucleotides: 7. Filled out from reference TRBV16 and TRBJ2-3, the complete variable domain reads GEEVAQTPKHLVRGEGQKAKLYCAPIKGHSYVFWYQQVLKNEFKFLISFQNENVFDETGMPKERFSAKCLPNSPCSLEIQATKLEDSAVYFCASSPTSGNTDTQYFGPGTRLTVL.

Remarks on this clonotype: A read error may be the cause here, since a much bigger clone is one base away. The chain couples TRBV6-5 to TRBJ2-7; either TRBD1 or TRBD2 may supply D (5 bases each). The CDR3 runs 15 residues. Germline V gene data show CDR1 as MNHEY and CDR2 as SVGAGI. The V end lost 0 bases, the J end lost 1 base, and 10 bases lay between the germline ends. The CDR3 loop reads CASSYSGRLSYEQYF. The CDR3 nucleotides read TGTGCCAGCAGTTACTCGGGACGGCTATCCTACGAGCAGTACTTC.

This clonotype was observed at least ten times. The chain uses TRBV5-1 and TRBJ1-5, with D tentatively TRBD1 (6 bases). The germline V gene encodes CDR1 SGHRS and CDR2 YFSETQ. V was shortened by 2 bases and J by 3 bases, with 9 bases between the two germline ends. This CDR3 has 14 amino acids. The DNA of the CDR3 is TGCGCCAGCAGCTTATCAGGGGACAATCAGCCCCAGCATTTT. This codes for CASSLSGDNQPQHF.

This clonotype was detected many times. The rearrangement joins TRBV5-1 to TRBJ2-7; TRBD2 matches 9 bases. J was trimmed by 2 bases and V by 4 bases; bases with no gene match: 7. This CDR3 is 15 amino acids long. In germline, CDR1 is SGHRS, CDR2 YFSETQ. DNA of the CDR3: TGCGCCAGCAGCCGCCTCAGCGGGAGGACCTACGAGCAGTACTTC. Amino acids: CASSRLSGRTYEQYF.

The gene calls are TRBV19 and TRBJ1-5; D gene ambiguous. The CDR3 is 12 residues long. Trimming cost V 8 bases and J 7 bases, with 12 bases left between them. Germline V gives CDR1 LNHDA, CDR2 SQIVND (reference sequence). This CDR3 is CASYIFGQPQHF. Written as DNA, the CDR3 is TGTGCCAGTTATATATTCGGCCAGCCCCAGCATTTT.

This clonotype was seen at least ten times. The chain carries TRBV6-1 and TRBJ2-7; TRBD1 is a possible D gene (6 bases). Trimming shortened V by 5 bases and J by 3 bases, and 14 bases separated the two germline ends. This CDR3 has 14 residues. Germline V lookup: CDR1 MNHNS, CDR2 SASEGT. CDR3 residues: CASSFQGLDYEQYF. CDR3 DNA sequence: TGTGCCAGCAGTTTTCAGGGGCTGGACTACGAGCAGTACTTC.

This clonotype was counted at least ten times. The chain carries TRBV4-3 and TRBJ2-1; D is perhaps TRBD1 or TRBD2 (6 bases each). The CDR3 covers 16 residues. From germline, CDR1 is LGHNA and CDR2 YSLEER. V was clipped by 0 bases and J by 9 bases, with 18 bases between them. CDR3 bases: TGCGCCAGCAGCCAAGAAAGAGGGGGGCTAGCTACTGAGCAGTTCTTC. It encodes CASSQERGGLATEQFF.